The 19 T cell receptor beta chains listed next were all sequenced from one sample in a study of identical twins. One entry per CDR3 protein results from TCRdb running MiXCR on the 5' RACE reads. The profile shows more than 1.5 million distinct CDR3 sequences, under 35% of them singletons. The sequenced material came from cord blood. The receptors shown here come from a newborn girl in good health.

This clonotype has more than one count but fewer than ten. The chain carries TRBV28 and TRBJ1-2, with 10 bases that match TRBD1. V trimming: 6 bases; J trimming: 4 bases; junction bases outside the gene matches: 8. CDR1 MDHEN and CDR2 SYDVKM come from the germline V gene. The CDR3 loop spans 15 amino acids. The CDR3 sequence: CASSPLTGGAYGYTF. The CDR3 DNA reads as TGTGCCAGCAGCCCCCTGACAGGGGGCGCCTATGGCTACACCTTC.

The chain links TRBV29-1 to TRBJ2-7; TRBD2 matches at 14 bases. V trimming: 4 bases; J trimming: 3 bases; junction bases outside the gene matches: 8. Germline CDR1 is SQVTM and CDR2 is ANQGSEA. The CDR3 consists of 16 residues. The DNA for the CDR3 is TGCAGCGTTGGGGTCGGGACTAGCGGGAGCTTCTACGAGCAGTACTTC. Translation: CSVGVGTSGSFYEQYF.

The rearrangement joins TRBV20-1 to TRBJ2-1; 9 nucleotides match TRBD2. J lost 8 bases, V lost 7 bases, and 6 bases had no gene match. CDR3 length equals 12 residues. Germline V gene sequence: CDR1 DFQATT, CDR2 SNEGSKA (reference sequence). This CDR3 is CSGSGSSDEQFF. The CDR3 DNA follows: TGCAGTGGTAGCGGGAGTTCGGATGAGCAGTTCTTC.

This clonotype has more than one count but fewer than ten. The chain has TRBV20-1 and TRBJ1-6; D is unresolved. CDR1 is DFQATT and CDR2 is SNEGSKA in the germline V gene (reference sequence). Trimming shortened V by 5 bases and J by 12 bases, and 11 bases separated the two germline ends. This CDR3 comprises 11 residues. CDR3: CSALRWGPLHF. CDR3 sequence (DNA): TGCAGTGCTCTGAGGTGGGGACCCCTCCACTTT.

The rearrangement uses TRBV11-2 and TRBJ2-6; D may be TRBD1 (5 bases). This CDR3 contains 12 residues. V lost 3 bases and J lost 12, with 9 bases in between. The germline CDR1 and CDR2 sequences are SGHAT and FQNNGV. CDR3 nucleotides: TGTGCCAGCAGCTTCCTAAGGGGCGTCCTGACTTTC. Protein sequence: CASSFLRGVLTF.

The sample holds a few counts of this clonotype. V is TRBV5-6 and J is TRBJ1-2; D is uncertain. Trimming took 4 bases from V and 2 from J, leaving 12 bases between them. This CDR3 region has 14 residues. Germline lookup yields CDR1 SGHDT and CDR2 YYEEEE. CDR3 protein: CASSPMDGNYGYTF. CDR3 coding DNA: TGTGCCAGCAGCCCAATGGACGGAAACTATGGCTACACCTTC.

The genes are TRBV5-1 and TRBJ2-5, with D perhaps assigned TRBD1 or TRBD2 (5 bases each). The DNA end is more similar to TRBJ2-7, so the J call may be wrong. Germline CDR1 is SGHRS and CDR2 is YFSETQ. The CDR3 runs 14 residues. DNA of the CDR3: TGCGCCAGCAGCCTAGGATCACTAGGGGCCGAGCAGTACTTC. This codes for CASSLGSLGAEQYF.

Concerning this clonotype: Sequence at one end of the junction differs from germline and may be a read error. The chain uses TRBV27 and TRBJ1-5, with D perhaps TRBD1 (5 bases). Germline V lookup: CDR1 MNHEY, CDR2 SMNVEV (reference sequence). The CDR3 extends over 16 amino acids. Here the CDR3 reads CASSFRGRGRNQPHHF. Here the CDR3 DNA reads TGTGCCAGCAGTTTCCGGGGGAGGGGACGCAATCAGCCCCACCATTTT.

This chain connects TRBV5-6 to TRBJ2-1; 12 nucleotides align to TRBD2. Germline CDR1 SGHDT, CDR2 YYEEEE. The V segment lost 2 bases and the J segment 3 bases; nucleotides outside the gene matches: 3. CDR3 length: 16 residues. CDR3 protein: CASSFLAGGHYNEQFF. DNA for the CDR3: TGTGCCAGCAGCTTTCTAGCGGGGGGGCACTACAATGAGCAGTTCTTC. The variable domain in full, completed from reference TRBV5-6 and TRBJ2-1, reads DAGVTQSPTHLIKTRGQQVTLRCSPKSGHDTVSWYQQALGQGPQFIFQYYEEEERQRGNFPDRFSGHQFPNYSSELNVNALLLGDSALYLCASSFLAGGHYNEQFFGPGTRLTVL.

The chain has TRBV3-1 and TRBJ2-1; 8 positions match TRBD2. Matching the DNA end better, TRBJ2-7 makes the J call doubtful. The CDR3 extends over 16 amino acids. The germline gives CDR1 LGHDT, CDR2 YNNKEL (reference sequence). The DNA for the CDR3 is TGTGCCAGCAGCTCACGGACTAGCCCCTCCTACAATGAGCAGTACTTC. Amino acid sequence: CASSSRTSPSYNEQYF.

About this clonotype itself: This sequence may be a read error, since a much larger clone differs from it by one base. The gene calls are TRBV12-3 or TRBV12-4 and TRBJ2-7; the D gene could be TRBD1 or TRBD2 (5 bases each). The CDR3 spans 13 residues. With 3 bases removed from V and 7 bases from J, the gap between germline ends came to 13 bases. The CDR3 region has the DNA TGTGCCAGCAGTTTGCATGTTGGGGGAGAGCAGTACTTC. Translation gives CASSLHVGGEQYF.

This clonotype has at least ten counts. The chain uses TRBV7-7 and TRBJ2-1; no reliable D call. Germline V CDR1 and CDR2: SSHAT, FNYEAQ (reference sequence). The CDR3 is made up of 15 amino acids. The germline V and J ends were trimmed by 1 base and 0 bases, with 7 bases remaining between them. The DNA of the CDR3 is TGTGCCAGCAGCTTAGAACAGAGCTCCTACAATGAGCAGTTCTTC. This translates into CASSLEQSSYNEQFF. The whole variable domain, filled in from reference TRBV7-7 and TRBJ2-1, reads GAGVSQSPRYKVTKRGQDVTLRCDPISSHATLYWYQQALGQGPEFLTYFNYEAQPDKSGLPSDRFSAERPEGSISTLTIQRTEQRDSAMYRCASSLEQSSYNEQFFGPGTRLTVL.

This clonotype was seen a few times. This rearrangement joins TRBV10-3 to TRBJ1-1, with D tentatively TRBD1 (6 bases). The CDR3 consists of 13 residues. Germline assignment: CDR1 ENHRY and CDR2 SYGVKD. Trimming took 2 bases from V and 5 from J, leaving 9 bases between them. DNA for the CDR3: TGTGCCATCAGTGAGCCAGGGGAGACTGAAGCTTTCTTT. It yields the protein CAISEPGETEAFF.

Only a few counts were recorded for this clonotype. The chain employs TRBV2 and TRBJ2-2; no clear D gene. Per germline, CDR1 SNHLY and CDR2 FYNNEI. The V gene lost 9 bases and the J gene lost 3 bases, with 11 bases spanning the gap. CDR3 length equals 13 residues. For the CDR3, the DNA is TGTGCCAGACTGACGGCCTACACCGGGGAGCTGTTTTTT. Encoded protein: CARLTAYTGELFF.

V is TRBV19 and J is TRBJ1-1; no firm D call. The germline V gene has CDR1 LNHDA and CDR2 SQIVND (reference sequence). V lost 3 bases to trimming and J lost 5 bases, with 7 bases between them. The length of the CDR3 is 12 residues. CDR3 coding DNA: TGTGCCAGTAGTATCAGGACTACTGAAGCTTTCTTT. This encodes CASSIRTTEAFF.

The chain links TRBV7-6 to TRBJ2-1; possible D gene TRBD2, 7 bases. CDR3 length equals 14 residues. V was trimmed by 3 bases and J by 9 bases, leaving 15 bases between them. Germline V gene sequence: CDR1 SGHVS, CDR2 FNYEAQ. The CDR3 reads CASSFGLVGGEQFF. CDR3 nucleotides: TGTGCCAGCAGCTTTGGACTAGTAGGGGGTGAGCAGTTCTTC.

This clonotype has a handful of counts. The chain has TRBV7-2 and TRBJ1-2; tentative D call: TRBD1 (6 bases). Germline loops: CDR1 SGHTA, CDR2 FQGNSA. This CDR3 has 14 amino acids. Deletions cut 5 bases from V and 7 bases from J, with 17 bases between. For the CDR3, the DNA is TGTGCCAGCAGCCCAACAGGGATAGAGGGTGGCTACACCTTC. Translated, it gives CASSPTGIEGGYTF.

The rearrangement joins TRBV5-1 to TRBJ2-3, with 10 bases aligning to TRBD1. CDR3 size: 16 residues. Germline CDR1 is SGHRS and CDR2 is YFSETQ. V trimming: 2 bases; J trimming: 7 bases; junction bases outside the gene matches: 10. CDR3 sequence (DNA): TGCGCCAGCAGCTTACCGGGACAGGGGCTATGGAATACGCAGTATTTT. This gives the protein CASSLPGQGLWNTQYF.

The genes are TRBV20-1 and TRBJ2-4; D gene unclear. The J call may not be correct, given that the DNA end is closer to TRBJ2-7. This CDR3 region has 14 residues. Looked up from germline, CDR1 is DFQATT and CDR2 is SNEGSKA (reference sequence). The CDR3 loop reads CSAREGFSSAEQYF. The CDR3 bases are TGCAGTGCTAGAGAGGGCTTTTCTAGTGCCGAGCAGTACTTC.